Each of the 7 T cell receptor beta chains below was sequenced from the same sample in a study of blood T cell repertoires in COVID-19. Sequenced by immunoSEQ multiplex PCR; TCRdb stores in-frame clones only, minus some. Among approximately 150,000 clones listed, about four fifths were seen once. Sequencing was performed on peripheral blood. Receptors were obtained from a man younger than 45 with COVID-19, enrolled during active disease.

The CDR3 DNA is TGTGCCACCCTACAGGGTTACACTGAAGCTTTCTTT. Encoded protein: CATLQGYTEAFF. V usage is TRBV28 and J usage is TRBJ1-1; D may be TRBD1 (6 bases). CDR1 and CDR2 from the germline V gene are MDHEN and SYDVKM. The CDR3 extends over 12 amino acids. Trimming left V 10 bases short and J 3 bases short, with 12 bases between.

CDR3 sequence (DNA): TGTGCCATCACCGGGACTAGCAAGAATGAGCAGTTCTTC. Translating it yields CAITGTSKNEQFF. The gene calls are TRBV10-3 and TRBJ2-1; 9 bases agree with TRBD2. The CDR3 covers 13 residues. CDR1 is ENHRY and CDR2 is SYGVKD in the germline V gene. V shed 7 bases and J 7 bases; nucleotides not matched to a gene: 5.

Details on this clone: At the DNA level, this CDR3 is encoded by other sequences in the same sample as well. The chain has TRBV2 and TRBJ1-1, with 9 bases matching TRBD1. V dropped 6 bases and J dropped 4; count of bases not matched to a gene: 3. There are 13 residues in the CDR3. In germline, CDR1 is SNHLY, CDR2 FYNNEI. The CDR3, as DNA: TGTGCCAGCAGGACAGGGGGGGGCACTGAAGCTTTCTTT. This translates into CASRTGGGTEAFF.

V usage is TRBV28 and J usage is TRBJ2-2; D is possibly TRBD2 (5 bases). The germline V gene has CDR1 MDHEN and CDR2 SYDVKM. The V and J ends lost 6 bases and 5 bases respectively, with 13 bases between them. The CDR3 loop spans 14 amino acids. The CDR3 DNA reads TGTGCCAGCAGCTCGCCGCCGGGGACCGGGGAGCTGTTTTTT. Translated, it gives CASSSPPGTGELFF. Filled out from reference TRBV28 and TRBJ2-2, the complete variable domain reads DVKVTQSSRYLVKRTGEKVFLECVQDMDHENMFWYRQDPGLGLRLIYFSYDVKMKEKGDIPEGYSVSREKKERFSLILESASTNQTSMYLCASSSPPGTGELFFGEGSRLTVL.

The chain recombines TRBV24-1 with TRBJ2-5, with a possible D match to TRBD1 (6 bases). The CDR3 spans 15 residues. Germline V gene data show CDR1 as KGHDR and CDR2 as SFDVKD. V lost 4 bases and J 1 base, leaving 12 bases between the germline ends. CDR3 sequence: CATSEVGQIQETQYF. The CDR3 region has the DNA TGTGCCACCAGTGAGGTTGGACAGATCCAAGAGACCCAGTACTTC.

This chain uses TRBV11-2 with TRBJ1-4; D is possibly TRBD1 (6 bases). Trimming cost V 4 bases and J 0 bases, with 12 bases left between them. Germline V gene data show CDR1 as SGHAT and CDR2 as FQNNGV. This CDR3 has 16 residues. The CDR3 nucleotides read TGTGCCAGCAGCTCGGGGACATTCGCAACTAATGAAAAACTGTTTTTT. Translated: CASSSGTFATNEKLFF.

This chain links TRBV6-5 with TRBJ2-7; 10 bases agree with TRBD2. Germline-derived CDR1 and CDR2 are MNHEY and SVGAGI. The V and J ends lost 1 base and 8 bases, in that order; junction bases with no gene match: 11. The CDR3 spans 16 residues. The CDR3 here is CASSYWSTSGSPQQYF. The CDR3 DNA reads as TGTGCCAGCAGTTACTGGTCGACTAGCGGGTCTCCGCAGCAGTACTTC.